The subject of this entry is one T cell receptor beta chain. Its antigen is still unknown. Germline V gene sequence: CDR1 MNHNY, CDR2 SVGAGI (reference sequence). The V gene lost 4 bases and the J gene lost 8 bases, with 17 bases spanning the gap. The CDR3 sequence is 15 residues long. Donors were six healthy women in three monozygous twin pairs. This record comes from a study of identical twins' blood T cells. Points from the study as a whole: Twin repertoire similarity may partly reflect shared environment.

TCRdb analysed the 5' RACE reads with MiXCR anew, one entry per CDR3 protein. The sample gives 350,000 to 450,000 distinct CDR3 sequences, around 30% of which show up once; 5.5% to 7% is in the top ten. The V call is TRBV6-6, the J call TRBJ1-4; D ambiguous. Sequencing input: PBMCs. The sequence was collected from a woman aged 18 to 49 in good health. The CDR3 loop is CASSSGSAVGEKLFF. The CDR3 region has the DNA TGTGCCAGCAGTTCTGGCAGCGCGGTGGGGGAAAAACTGTTTTTT.